One and the same sample provided the 19 T cell receptor beta chains below, sequenced in a study of beta chain features in type 1 diabetes. Expressed TCRB transcripts were sequenced because the isolated RNA had all been reverse transcribed beforehand. TCRdb's table, derived via immunoSEQ multiplex PCR, lists solely in-frame clones and lacks some. The sample shows 970,000 or so clones, about a sixth of them seen only once. The sequenced material came from naive CD4+ T cells from blood. Receptors originate from a woman younger than 35 in good health.

The gene calls are TRBV29-1 and TRBJ2-1, with TRBD1 as a possible D gene (6 bases). This CDR3 has 16 amino acids. Trimming left V 7 bases short and J 0 bases short, with 19 bases between. Per germline, CDR1 SQVTM and CDR2 ANQGSEA. The CDR3 coding sequence is TGCAGCGCAGCAGGGGTTTTTACAAGCTCCTACAATGAGCAGTTCTTC. Translation gives CSAAGVFTSSYNEQFF.

This chain connects TRBV7-2 to TRBJ2-2, with D perhaps being TRBD1 or TRBD2 (5 bases each). CDR1 and CDR2 (germline): SGHTA, FQGNSA. V dropped 2 bases and J dropped 6 bases, with 10 bases sitting between them. The CDR3 sequence is 14 residues long. DNA of the CDR3: TGTGCCAGCAGCTTAAGTCGGGGCTCCGGGGAGCTGTTTTTT. Translated: CASSLSRGSGELFF.

This clone turned up a few times. Other DNA sequences in this specimen translate into the identical CDR3. This chain uses TRBV7-9 with TRBJ2-7; 8 nucleotides agree with TRBD1. Trimming at V came to 1 base and at J to 2 bases, leaving 1 base not matched to a gene. CDR1 and CDR2 from the germline V gene are SEHNR and FQNEAQ (reference sequence). This CDR3 region has 14 residues. The CDR3 region has the DNA TGTGCCAGCAGCTTAGGGACAGGGCCCTACGAGCAGTACTTC. Translated, it gives CASSLGTGPYEQYF.

The CDR3 nucleotides are TGTGCCAGCAGTGGGGTATCGAACACTGAAGCTTTCTTT. Amino acids: CASSGVSNTEAFF. The J gene is TRBJ1-1, the V gene TRBV28; D gene unclear. Germline lookup yields CDR1 MDHEN and CDR2 SYDVKM. CDR3 length equals 13 residues. The V gene lost 5 bases and the J gene lost 1 base, with 8 bases spanning the gap.

This clone was counted only a few times. The rearrangement links TRBV5-6 to TRBJ2-5; 8 bases map to TRBD2. Germline values: CDR1 SGHDT, CDR2 YYEEEE. Trimming took 3 bases from V and 3 from J; bases not matched to a gene: 10. This CDR3 spans 16 amino acids. The CDR3 reads CASSSPTSGAKETQYF. The CDR3 DNA is TGTGCCAGCAGCTCGCCCACTAGCGGCGCAAAAGAGACCCAGTACTTC.

V is TRBV7-2 and J is TRBJ2-1, with D possibly matching TRBD2 (5 bases). Germline CDR1 and CDR2: SGHTA and FQGNSA. The CDR3 extends over 15 amino acids. V shed 7 bases and J shed 0 bases, with 13 bases lying between them. CDR3 amino acids: CASKFDEGSYNEQFF. For the CDR3, the DNA is TGTGCCAGCAAGTTCGACGAGGGCTCCTACAATGAGCAGTTCTTC.

This clone was counted a few times. The rearrangement uses TRBV11-2 and TRBJ2-3; D uncertain. The germline gives CDR1 SGHAT, CDR2 FQNNGV. The CDR3 totals 11 residues. Trimming shortened V by 0 bases and J by 8 bases, and 3 bases separated the two germline ends. CDR3 nucleotide sequence: TGTGCCAGCAGCTTAGATCTTACGCAGTATTTT. The encoded protein is CASSLDLTQYF.

This clone has only a few counts. J is TRBJ2-1 and V is TRBV5-1; 14 bases fit TRBD2. V dropped 4 bases and J dropped 7; count of bases not matched to a gene: 7. CDR1 is SGHRS, CDR2 YFSETQ, per germline. This CDR3 spans 16 amino acids. The CDR3 region is CASSQPGTSGSNEQFF. The CDR3 DNA reads as TGCGCCAGCAGCCAGCCCGGGACTAGCGGGAGTAATGAGCAGTTCTTC.

The chain is built from TRBV9 and TRBJ2-5; tentatively, D is TRBD2 (5 bases). CDR1 SGDLS and CDR2 YYNGEE come from the germline V gene. CDR3 size: 14 residues. Trimming shortened V by 4 bases and J by 4 bases, and 14 bases separated the two germline ends. CDR3 DNA sequence: TGTGCCAGCAGCATCCGGGATGCGGGAGAGACCCAGTACTTC. This sequence encodes CASSIRDAGETQYF.

The CDR3 DNA follows: TGTGCCAGCAGCGCTATAAATTGGCGGCTAGCGGGGGACTACGAGCAGTACTTC. Its translation is CASSAINWRLAGDYEQYF. The chain employs TRBV11-2 and TRBJ2-7; TRBD2 matches 10 bases. Germline values: CDR1 SGHAT, CDR2 FQNNGV. The junction had 16 bases not matched to a gene; V was cut back by 5 bases and J by 3 bases. This CDR3 spans 18 amino acids. The full variable domain, its missing parts supplied by reference TRBV11-2 and TRBJ2-7, is EAGVAQSPRYKIIEKRQSVAFWCNPISGHATLYWYQQILGQGPKLLIQFQNNGVVDDSQLPKDRFSAERLKGVDSTLKIQPAKLEDSAVYLCASSAINWRLAGDYEQYFGPGTRLTVT.

V is TRBV7-2 and J is TRBJ1-1; D remains ambiguous. CDR1 and CDR2 from the germline V gene are SGHTA and FQGNSA. Trimming cost V 2 bases and J 2 bases, with 9 bases left between them. This CDR3 has 14 residues. The CDR3 nucleotides read TGTGCCAGCAGCTTAACAGCAATTAACACTGAAGCTTTCTTT. Residues: CASSLTAINTEAFF.

J is TRBJ2-1 and V is TRBV4-2; D gene ambiguous. The germline gives CDR1 LGHNA, CDR2 YNFKEQ. The CDR3 has 14 amino acids. Trimming pared 4 bases from V and 5 bases from J, leaving 12 bases between. The CDR3 DNA follows: TGTGCCAGCAGCCCGACCGGGCTACACAATGAGCAGTTCTTC. Encoded protein: CASSPTGLHNEQFF.

This clone was observed once. The junction does not match germline at one end; this may be a read error. Additional DNA sequences in this sample encode the identical CDR3. Here the CDR3 reads CARFGQVDTEAFF. The CDR3 DNA follows: TGTGCCCGATTCGGACAGGTTGACACTGAAGCCTTCTTT. This chain links TRBV6-4 with TRBJ1-1, with 7 bases identical to TRBD1. The germline V gene has CDR1 MRHNA and CDR2 SNTAGT. The CDR3 extends over 13 amino acids.

This clone was observed a few times. The CDR3 loop reads CASTTGLLNQPQHF. The CDR3 nucleotides read TGTGCCAGTACTACTGGTCTTCTAAATCAGCCCCAGCATTTT. The chain joins TRBV19 to TRBJ1-5; D ambiguous. Germline CDR1 LNHDA, CDR2 SQIVND (reference sequence). V was clipped by 7 bases and J by 4 bases, with 14 bases between them. The CDR3 loop spans 14 amino acids.

The V and J genes are TRBV7-2 and TRBJ1-1, with D hard to call. The germline V and J ends were trimmed by 5 bases and 14 bases, with 24 bases remaining between them. The CDR3 length is 14 residues. Germline V CDR1 and CDR2: SGHTA, FQGNSA. The chain's CDR3 is CASSDPKRGSRKFF. CDR3 bases: TGTGCCAGCAGCGACCCCAAACGTGGCTCCCGAAAGTTCTTT.

V and J are TRBV5-4 and TRBJ1-1; D gene ambiguous. This CDR3 spans 16 amino acids. Germline V CDR1 and CDR2: SGHNT, YYREEE (reference sequence). V gave up 6 bases and J gave up 5 bases, with 23 bases separating them. CDR3 sequence (DNA): TGTGCCAGCACCGCGTCGGGGTGGGGAGAACGGACTGAAGCTTTCTTT. Amino acids: CASTASGWGERTEAFF.

The chain's CDR3 is CASSSSSYEQYF. The CDR3 bases are TGTGCCAGCAGCTCTTCTTCCTACGAGCAGTACTTC. V is TRBV14 and J is TRBJ2-5; D ambiguous. With the DNA end fitting TRBJ2-7 better, the J assignment may be wrong. The CDR3 is 12 residues long. Germline loops: CDR1 SGHDN, CDR2 FVKESK.

The chain carries TRBV10-3 and TRBJ1-2; 7 positions match TRBD1. The V and J ends lost 4 bases and 6 bases, in that order; junction bases with no gene match: 5. CDR1 is ENHRY, CDR2 SYGVKD, per germline. The CDR3 runs 13 residues. The CDR3 DNA follows: TGTGCCATCAGTGTTGACAGGGTTAATGGCTACACCTTC. Its protein product is CAISVDRVNGYTF.

The chain combines TRBV5-1 with TRBJ1-1; 8 nucleotides match TRBD1. This CDR3 is 15 amino acids long. J gave up 1 base and V 4 bases, and 6 bases lay outside the gene matches. CDR1 and CDR2 from the germline V gene are SGHRS and YFSETQ. CDR3 region: CASSAQGAGNTEAFF. CDR3 nucleotide sequence: TGCGCCAGCAGCGCGCAGGGGGCAGGGAACACTGAAGCTTTCTTT.